Listed below are T cell receptor beta chains from one sample, sequenced in a study of naive and memory T cell subsets. TCRdb processed the UMI-ligation and nested PCR reads anew with MiXCR; each CDR3 protein has one entry. The sample records roughly 130,000 distinct CDR3 sequences, roughly 36% being singletons. Sequenced sample: central memory CD4+ T cells from blood. The receptors here all came from a human donor in good health. Each CDR3 is given with its conserved first and last residue. Fields, in order: CDR3 protein, J gene, V gene.

CASVATNEKLFF TRBJ1-4 TRBV28
CASSRLQGAGTEAFF TRBJ1-1 TRBV7-9
CASLVGSARTDTQYF TRBJ2-3 TRBV28
CASSVSGAEQPQHF TRBJ1-5 TRBV7-9
CAWGIGTGNSPLHF TRBJ1-6 TRBV30
CASSLGYRDEQYF TRBJ2-7 TRBV11-2
CASRDPGGAGNTIYF TRBJ1-3 TRBV28
CASSYLLGSSYNEQFF TRBJ2-1 TRBV5-1
CASLRTALTDTQYF TRBJ2-3 TRBV13
CSARGLAAPSSYEQYF TRBJ2-7 TRBV20-1
CSAGRFGQGEYNEQFF TRBJ2-1 TRBV20-1
CASTPTSPSHEQFF TRBJ2-1 TRBV19
CASSIRDEQFF TRBJ2-1 TRBV19
CSGGGSLYNEQFF TRBJ2-1 TRBV29-1
CASSATIQETQYF TRBJ2-5 TRBV6-4
CSARKNSIRQNQPQHF TRBJ1-5 TRBV20-1
CASSLFRTGGETQYF TRBJ2-5 TRBV28
CASSIWSLSEKLFF TRBJ1-4 TRBV28
CSVDGDGYTF TRBJ1-2 TRBV29-1
CASSYQPGQGYEQYF TRBJ2-7 TRBV6-6
CASPTDPSTDTQYF TRBJ2-3 TRBV28
CSVEDQRTGNTIYF TRBJ1-3 TRBV29-1
CSALGGANVLTF TRBJ2-6 TRBV20-1
CSVEPGQGTEAFF TRBJ1-1 TRBV29-1
CASSDLGAGTQYF TRBJ2-3 TRBV5-1
CAWSVIWTSGIYEQYF TRBJ2-7 TRBV30
CASRGSIGTDTQYF TRBJ2-3 TRBV6-5
CASSPQGASGNTIYF TRBJ1-3 TRBV4-3
CASSAEGTGELFF TRBJ2-2 TRBV11-3
CASSLGQAEQFF TRBJ2-1 TRBV5-1
CASSRGTLQETQYF TRBJ2-5 TRBV14
CASRRQGLSENQPQHF TRBJ1-5 TRBV28
CASSLGGPTEAFF TRBJ1-1 TRBV12-3/TRBV12-4
CSALTATGANVLTF TRBJ2-6 TRBV20-1
CASSPRGQLNEKLFF TRBJ1-4 TRBV2
CASTAGVLGTQYF TRBJ2-3 TRBV5-6
CATRQGMNQPQHF TRBJ1-5 TRBV6-6
CASSSVAGGPNEQFF TRBJ2-1 TRBV11-2